What follows describes a single TCR beta chain. Its antigen is undetermined. The V gene's germline CDR1 is GTSNPN and CDR2 SVGIG (reference sequence). Trimming stripped 0 bases from V and 0 bases from J, with 9 bases between. The CDR3 is 15 residues long. This entry is derived from a study of beta chain features in type 1 diabetes. Study conclusions and caveats: Among all four CD4+ subsets, Type 1 diabetes patients had TCRB CDR3s that were moderately but significantly shorter. A potential influence of HLA type upon TCRB rearrangement remained unresolved herein.

Expressed TCRB transcripts got sequenced, as all isolated RNA was reverse transcribed. TCRdb keeps only in-frame clones here, not all; method: immunoSEQ multiplex PCR. The table shows 350,000 to 400,000 clones, with around 12% occurring only once. Every donor provided one heparinised blood draw, which averaged about 120 mL. The sequence was collected from a woman under 30 with type 1 diabetes. Sequenced sample: naive CD4+ T cells from blood. V gene TRBV30 combines with J gene TRBJ1-5; D gene uncertain. The CDR3 protein is CAWSVLGNSNQPQHF. In DNA, the CDR3 is TGTGCCTGGAGTGTTCTCGGTAATAGCAATCAGCCCCAGCATTTT. Together with reference TRBV30 and TRBJ1-5, the CDR3 gives the full variable domain: SQTIHQWPATLVQPVGSPLSLECTVEGTSNPNLYWYRQAAGRGLQLLFYSVGIGQISSEVPQNLSASRPQDRQFILSSKKLLLSDSGFYLCAWSVLGNSNQPQHFGDGTRLSIL.